The 19 T cell receptor beta chains in this list originate from one sample, sequenced in a study of human T cells and chemical hapten exposure (dated by TCRdb to the early 2020s). Receptor libraries were prepared by RACE. The listed sequencing device is NextSeq 500. TCRdb redid the processing of the public reads, applying fastp at Q25 and MiXCR, and retained in-frame beta chains. CDR3 protein sequences are deduplicated, and each keeps its most common genes and DNA. This sample lists approximately 350,000 distinct CDR3 sequences; around 7% were detected once. 7.5% to 8.5% of the sample belongs to the ten largest clones. This sample's time point label indicates: patch test 1, 2 weeks after DPC sensitization. The sample's treatment or condition label, in plain terms: therapeutic diphenylcyclopropenone sensitization with weekly scalp DPC. The sequencing used whole blood, collected in connection with sensitization to the hapten diphenylcyclopropenone (DPC). All receptors derive from a woman aged 18-29 years with alopecia areata. Some clones in this sample may be carry-over from other donors' samples.

This chain links TRBV18 with TRBJ1-1; no reliable D call. The V end lost 4 bases, the J end lost 1 base, and 13 bases lay between the germline ends. The germline CDR1 and CDR2 sequences are KGHSH and LQKENI. The CDR3 runs 15 residues. Written as DNA, the CDR3 is TGTGCCAGCTCACGAGAGGGCCTTCAGAACACTGAAGCTTTCTTT. This sequence encodes CASSREGLQNTEAFF.

The chain has TRBV18 and TRBJ2-4, with 8 bases lining up with TRBD1. This CDR3 region has 16 residues. Trimming at V came to 3 bases and at J to 1 base, leaving 5 bases not matched to a gene. The germline CDR1 and CDR2 sequences are KGHSH and LQKENI. The CDR3 DNA sequence: TGTGCCAGCTCACCTCCGGGACAGGAGGCCAAAAACATTCAGTACTTC. Amino acids: CASSPPGQEAKNIQYF.

This clonotype was detected a few times. The genes are TRBV18 and TRBJ1-5, with a tentative D call TRBD1 (6 bases). The CDR3 extends over 15 amino acids. Trimming cost V 3 bases and J 6 bases, with 15 bases left between them. Germline-derived CDR1 and CDR2 are KGHSH and LQKENI. For the CDR3, the DNA is TGTGCCAGCTCACCTACGACAGGTCGGAGTCAGCCCCAGCATTTT. Translated: CASSPTTGRSQPQHF.

This clonotype was counted between two and nine times. This chain joins TRBV20-1 and TRBJ1-3; D call uncertain. This CDR3 is 12 amino acids long. V was pared by 0 bases and J by 2 bases, with 2 bases between. From germline, CDR1 is DFQATT and CDR2 SNEGSKA (reference sequence). CDR3 in amino acids: CSARDAGNTIYF. DNA for the CDR3: TGCAGTGCTAGAGATGCTGGAAACACCATATATTTT.

This rearrangement joins TRBV24-1 to TRBJ1-6, with 7 bases lining up with TRBD1. The V and J ends lost 6 bases and 10 bases, in that order; junction bases with no gene match: 5. Germline lookup yields CDR1 KGHDR and CDR2 SFDVKD. The CDR3 loop spans 13 amino acids. In DNA form, the CDR3 reads TGTGCCACCAGTACAGGGGAGAAATCACCCCTCCACTTT. Its translation: CATSTGEKSPLHF.

This clonotype was seen repeatedly, ten times or more. V is TRBV7-8 and J is TRBJ2-7, with D perhaps matching TRBD1 or TRBD2 (5 bases each). Germline V lookup: CDR1 SGHVS, CDR2 FQNEAQ. The CDR3 is made up of 17 amino acids. Trimming took off 6 bases at V and 4 bases at J, with 25 bases between the two ends. CDR3 protein: CASSGGRSGADFYEQYF. The CDR3 DNA reads TGTGCCAGCAGTGGGGGTAGATCTGGGGCGGATTTTTACGAGCAGTACTTC.

This clonotype was counted a few times. This chain uses TRBV5-6 with TRBJ1-6, with 8 bases that match TRBD1. The V gene end was trimmed by 4 bases and the J gene end by 0 bases; junction bases not matched to a gene: 3. CDR1 is SGHDT, CDR2 YYEEEE, per germline. The length of the CDR3 is 16 residues. The CDR3 DNA reads TGTGCCAGCAGCCGGACAGGGAGCTCCTATAATTCACCCCTCCACTTT. Its protein product is CASSRTGSSYNSPLHF.

The rearrangement joins TRBV6-2 or TRBV6-3 to TRBJ1-1; TRBD1 is a possible D gene (5 bases). The CDR3 runs 14 residues. Trimming removed 1 base at V and 4 bases at J, with 10 bases between. Per germline, CDR1 MNHEY and CDR2 SVGEGT. This CDR3 reads CASSYLGLGTEAFF. CDR3 DNA: TGTGCCAGCAGTTACTTGGGGCTTGGCACTGAAGCTTTCTTT.

The chain joins TRBV18 to TRBJ2-1; D is perhaps TRBD2 (6 bases). CDR3 length: 14 amino acids. Between the trimmed V and J ends, which lost 2 bases and 7 bases, there was a span of 12 bases. CDR1 is KGHSH, CDR2 LQKENI, per germline. The CDR3 loop is CASSPNSAGNEQFF. The CDR3 DNA follows: TGTGCCAGCTCACCAAATTCGGCGGGAAATGAGCAGTTCTTC.

V is TRBV20-1 and J is TRBJ1-1, with D unresolved. CDR1 is DFQATT and CDR2 is SNEGSKA in the germline V gene (reference sequence). Trimming left V 3 bases short and J 4 bases short, with 15 bases between. The CDR3 length is 14 residues. Written as DNA, the CDR3 is TGCAGTGCTAGTTATCGGGATATGATCACTGAAGCTTTCTTT. It encodes CSASYRDMITEAFF.

This clonotype was seen repeatedly, ten times or more. The chain is built from TRBV14 and TRBJ1-2; weak D call: TRBD1 (5 bases). Germline V lookup: CDR1 SGHDN, CDR2 FVKESK. Trimming took 3 bases from V and 2 from J, leaving 13 bases between them. This CDR3 is built from 15 residues. CDR3 region: CASSHRLGVNYGYTF. The CDR3 region has the DNA TGTGCCAGCAGCCATCGATTGGGGGTCAACTATGGCTACACCTTC.

The chain joins TRBV7-2 to TRBJ1-6; 7 bases are a match to TRBD1. V gave up 2 bases and J gave up 5 bases; unmatched junction bases: 3. The CDR3 is 15 amino acids. Germline V gives CDR1 SGHTA, CDR2 FQGNSA. The CDR3 nucleotides are TGTGCCAGCAGCTTAAGGACAGGACATAATTCACCCCTCCACTTT. It encodes CASSLRTGHNSPLHF.

This clonotype occurred many times. The chain couples TRBV6-2 or TRBV6-3 to TRBJ2-4, with D possibly being TRBD1 or TRBD2 (6 bases each). CDR1 MNHEY and CDR2 SVGEGT come from the germline V gene. The CDR3 covers 14 residues. Trimming took 7 bases from V and 8 from J, leaving 18 bases between them. CDR3 coding DNA: TGTGCCAGCACCCGGCCCGGGGGCCGGGACATTCAGTACTTC. Protein product: CASTRPGGRDIQYF.

This clonotype was recorded many times. This chain uses TRBV7-9 with TRBJ1-1; D gene uncertain. Germline assignment: CDR1 SEHNR and CDR2 FQNEAQ (reference sequence). Trimming took 6 bases from V and 5 from J, leaving 13 bases between them. The CDR3 runs 13 residues. The chain's CDR3 is CASRDRKGTEAFF. In DNA, the CDR3 is TGTGCCAGCAGGGATCGGAAGGGAACTGAAGCTTTCTTT.

This clonotype was counted a few times. The chain employs TRBV4-3 and TRBJ2-6; tentative D call: TRBD1 (6 bases). Trimming stripped 1 base from V and 1 base from J, with 14 bases between. This CDR3 has 18 amino acids. The germline CDR1 and CDR2 sequences are LGHNA and YSLEER. This CDR3 is CASSQAWTAMSGANVLTF. The DNA for the CDR3 is TGCGCCAGCAGCCAAGCATGGACAGCAATGTCTGGGGCCAACGTCCTGACTTTC.

This clonotype was counted ten times or more. The V and J genes are TRBV4-2 and TRBJ2-2, with D possibly TRBD2 on 6 matching bases. V lost 1 base, J lost 6 bases, and 15 bases lay in between. Germline V CDR1 and CDR2: LGHNA, YNFKEQ. The CDR3 consists of 16 residues. The CDR3 reads CASSQVRGEGSGELFF. The DNA of the CDR3 is TGTGCCAGCAGCCAAGTACGCGGGGAAGGGTCCGGGGAGCTGTTTTTT.

This clonotype was observed a few times. The chain joins TRBV11-2 to TRBJ2-2; TRBD1 agrees at 11 bases. V lost 3 bases and J lost 5; bases outside the gene matches: 8. Germline V gene data show CDR1 as SGHAT and CDR2 as FQNNGV. The CDR3 loop spans 17 amino acids. CDR3 nucleotides: TGTGCCAGCAGCTTGGGAGGACAGGGGGCAAGTACCGGGGAGCTGTTTTTT. Translated, it gives CASSLGGQGASTGELFF.

This clonotype has a count of ten or more. The chain carries TRBV7-9 and TRBJ1-1; no reliable D call. Germline CDR1 and CDR2: SEHNR and FQNEAQ (reference sequence). V lost 4 bases and J 1 base, leaving 7 bases between the germline ends. CDR3 size: 13 residues. CDR3 in amino acids: CASSSGPNTEAFF. As DNA, the CDR3 is TGTGCCAGCAGCTCCGGACCGAACACTGAAGCTTTCTTT.

The chain uses TRBV18 and TRBJ1-1, with unresolved D. The germline CDR1 and CDR2 sequences are KGHSH and LQKENI. Trimming pared 3 bases from V and 0 bases from J, leaving 8 bases between. The CDR3 spans 14 residues. The CDR3 sequence is CASSPFEVNTEAFF. The DNA of the CDR3 is TGTGCCAGCTCACCTTTCGAAGTGAACACTGAAGCTTTCTTT. The full variable domain, in which reference TRBV18 and TRBJ1-1 provide the parts outside the CDR3, is NAGVMQNPRHLVRRRGQEARLRCSPMKGHSHVYWYRQLPEEGLKFMVYLQKENIIDESGMPKERFSAEFPKEGPSILRIQQVVRGDSAAYFCASSPFEVNTEAFFGQGTRLTVV.